The rows below give T cell receptor beta chains drawn from one sample of a study of beta chain features in type 1 diabetes. Clones were read by immunoSEQ multiplex PCR, and TCRdb kept only the in-frame ones, dropping some. The repertoire holds some 370,000 clones, with 8.5% to 10% as singletons. Sequencing input: central memory CD4+ T cells from blood. These receptors originate from a man aged 30-40 years with type 1 diabetes. CDR3s include the opening cysteine and the closing phenylalanine or tryptophan. The D gene is left open where the match is weak. For some rows the clone size is stated as once, few or many, or as a class when expanded; others skip it.

J,size,D,V,DNA,CDR3
TRBJ2-7,many,.,TRBV7-9,TGTGCCAGCAGCCCCCGTACAGGCAGGGATAGGTCCTACGAGCAGTACTTC,CASSPRTGRDRSYEQYF
TRBJ2-7,many,TRBD1,TRBV2,TGTGCCAGCATGGGGACAGGGTCCTACGAGCAGTACTTC,CASMGTGSYEQYF
TRBJ2-1,few,TRBD2,TRBV14,TGTGCCAGCAGCCAAGGACTAGCGGGTATCTACAATGAGCAGTTCTTC,CASSQGLAGIYNEQFF
TRBJ2-7,.,TRBD2,TRBV6-5,TGTGCCATCAGTGGAGCGGGAATCTACGAGCAGTACTTC,CAISGAGIYEQYF
TRBJ2-3,many,TRBD2,TRBV7-2,TGTGCCAGCAGCTCCCGGGAGGATGATACGCAGTATTTT,CASSSREDDTQYF
TRBJ1-1,.,TRBD1,TRBV7-3,TGTGCCAGCAGCTTACAGGGGACAGCCACTGAAGCTTTCTTT,CASSLQGTATEAFF
TRBJ2-5,few,.,TRBV28,TGTGCCAGCACCCGTGGCGGTCAAGAGACCCAGTACTTC,CASTRGGQETQYF
TRBJ2-2,few,.,TRBV5-1,TGCGCCAGCAGCTTGCGTGCAAACACCGGGGAGCTGTTTTTT,CASSLRANTGELFF
TRBJ2-1,few,TRBD1,TRBV5-1,TGCGCCAGCAGCTGGGGGACAGGGGATGATGAGCAGTTCTTC,CASSWGTGDDEQFF
TRBJ2-7,few,TRBD2,TRBV7-9,TGTGCCAGCAGCTCCTCGGGACTAGCGGGAGTCCCACGCTCCTACGAGCAGTACTTC,CASSSSGLAGVPRSYEQYF
TRBJ1-3,.,.,TRBV11-2,TGTGCCAGCAGCTTAGATCCAGGCTCTGGAAACACCATATATTTT,CASSLDPGSGNTIYF
TRBJ1-2,.,TRBD1,TRBV7-8,TGTGCCAGCAGCCCAACCCGGCCGACAGGGGAGGCCTATGGCTACACCTTC,CASSPTRPTGEAYGYTF
TRBJ2-2,few,.,TRBV18,TGTGCCAGCTCACCTATACAGGGCACCGGGGAGCTGTTTTTT,CASSPIQGTGELFF
TRBJ2-7,many,TRBD1,TRBV5-1,TGCGCCAGCAGCCGCGAGGGGGCTCAAGACGAGCAGTACTTC,CASSREGAQDEQYF
TRBJ2-4,few,TRBD1,TRBV28,TGTGCCAGCAGTTCTCGGACAGGGGGCGCCAAAAACATTCAGTACTTC,CASSSRTGGAKNIQYF
TRBJ2-1,few,TRBD2,TRBV19,TGTGCCAGTAGTGTGACCTCGGGACTAGCGGGACTCAATGAGCAGTTCTTC,CASSVTSGLAGLNEQFF
TRBJ2-5,.,.,TRBV5-1,TGCGCCAGCAGCTTGACGGCAGGCCTCCAAGAGACCCAGTACTTC,CASSLTAGLQETQYF
TRBJ2-7,.,TRBD1,TRBV6-5,TGTGCCAGCAGCAACCCCGGACAGGGCCAGGACGAGCAGTACTTC,CASSNPGQGQDEQYF
TRBJ2-7,.,TRBD1,TRBV27,TGTGCCAGCAGTTCTACAGGGGCCTTCTCTTACTACGAGCAGTACTTC,CASSSTGAFSYYEQYF
TRBJ2-5,many,TRBD2,TRBV7-9,TGTGCCAGCAGCTTCGGGAGGGAACAAGAGACCCAGTACTTC,CASSFGREQETQYF
TRBJ1-5,few,.,TRBV28,TGTGCCAGCAGTCCCTCGGGGGGAAATCAGCCCCAGCATTTT,CASSPSGGNQPQHF
TRBJ2-5,few,.,TRBV10-3,TGTGCCATCAGTGAAGGCGGGACCCAAGAGACCCAGTACTTC,CAISEGGTQETQYF
TRBJ1-2,many,TRBD1,TRBV4-3,TGCGCCAGCAGCCAGGGGGACAGTCCCTATGGCTACACCTTC,CASSQGDSPYGYTF
TRBJ1-2,.,TRBD1,TRBV6-6,TGTGCCAGCAATTTAGGACAGGGGGCGCTTGGTGGCTACACCTTC,CASNLGQGALGGYTF
TRBJ2-1,few,TRBD2,TRBV18,TGTGCCAGCTCAACGGGACTAGCGGACTACAATGAGCAGTTCTTC,CASSTGLADYNEQFF
TRBJ2-6,many,.,TRBV4-2,TGTGCCAGCAGCCAAGCACAGTTCCGCGGAGTGGGGGCCAACGTCCTGACTTTC,CASSQAQFRGVGANVLTF
TRBJ2-7,few,.,TRBV27,TGTGCCAGCAGTTTCCAGAGATCCTACGAGCAGTACTTC,CASSFQRSYEQYF
TRBJ1-1,.,.,TRBV10-3,TGTGCCATCGGGTCCCCGGGGGGCGAAACTGGCGCTGAAGCTTTCTTT,CAIGSPGGETGAEAFF
TRBJ2-2,few,TRBD2,TRBV9,TGTGCCAGCAGCGTAGCATTACTAGCGGGACGGAGCACCGGGGAGCTGTTTTTT,CASSVALLAGRSTGELFF
TRBJ1-1,few,.,TRBV19,TGTGCCAGTAGTAGGAGGGGACTGACATTCACTGAAGCTTTCTTT,CASSRRGLTFTEAFF
TRBJ1-2,few,.,TRBV6-5,TGTGCCAGCAGTTACGGGGGTAGGGATGGCTACACCTTC,CASSYGGRDGYTF
TRBJ2-1,many,.,TRBV5-1,TGCGCCAGCAGCTTTCAGTCCATGCCCTACAATGAGCAGTTCTTC,CASSFQSMPYNEQFF
TRBJ1-1,many,TRBD1,TRBV18,TGTGCCACTCGAGGGGGCGCGGGTACTGAAGCTTTCTTT,CATRGGAGTEAFF
TRBJ1-4,many,TRBD1,TRBV6-1,TGTGCCAGCGGACAGGGTGACGCTAATGAAAAACTGTTTTTT,CASGQGDANEKLFF
TRBJ2-2,few,.,TRBV10-2,TGCGCCAGCAGTGAGTCGACGGCGGGGAGCCTGTTTTTT,CASSESTAGSLFF
TRBJ2-5,few,.,TRBV5-6,TGTGCCAGCAGCTTGTACAGACAAGAGACCCAGTACTTC,CASSLYRQETQYF
TRBJ2-5,.,.,TRBV9,TGTGCCAGCAGCGCCGGGCCCCAAGAGACCCAGTACTTC,CASSAGPQETQYF
TRBJ2-7,few,.,TRBV27,TGTGCCAGCTCACACGGCCGCTCTTTCTACGAGCAGTACTTC,CASSHGRSFYEQYF
TRBJ1-5,.,.,TRBV25-1,TGTGCCAGCAGTGGTCAGGCGTATAGCAATCAGCCCCAGCATTTT,CASSGQAYSNQPQHF
TRBJ2-5,.,.,TRBV4-1,TGCGCCAGCAGCCAAGACTCCCCGAGGGAGACCCAGTACTTC,CASSQDSPRETQYF
TRBJ2-2,few,.,TRBV27,TGTGCCAGCAGGATAGGGCGCACCGGGGAGCTGTTTTTT,CASRIGRTGELFF
TRBJ2-3,few,.,TRBV18,TGTGCCAGCTCACCCCCGATAGGTACGCAGTATTTT,CASSPPIGTQYF